This TCR beta chain was sequenced for a study of shared clonotypes between healthy human individuals. CD45RO-negative, CCR7-positively selected cells formed the naive CD8 fraction, excluding terminally differentiated effector memory CD45RA+ cells. Between the trimmed V and J ends, which lost 8 bases and 10 bases, there was a span of 12 bases. Germline loops: CDR1 SQVTM, CDR2 ANQGSEA. CDR3 length: 10 residues. Profiling relied on immunoSEQ multiplex PCR, and the TCRdb table lists in-frame clones only, not all of them. The sample lists some 2,100,000 clones; 93% were seen once. Sequencing was performed on naive CD8+ T cells from PBMCs. The chain uses TRBV29-1 and TRBJ2-1; weak D call: TRBD1 (5 bases). This sequence originates from a man aged 18 to 29 in good health. Some clones in this sample may be carry-over from other donors' samples. The CDR3 DNA reads as TGCAGCACCTTGGGGCAGGAGCAGTTCTTC. It specifies CSTLGQEQFF.